The rows below give T cell receptor beta chains drawn from one sample of a study of blood T cell repertoires in COVID-19. Data came from immunoSEQ multiplex PCR; TCRdb stores just in-frame clones and leaves some out. The sample holds about 80,000 clones; 85% to 90% are singletons and the top ten take about 4.4%. The source material was peripheral blood. The origin of the receptors is a woman aged 80 or older with acute or convalescent COVID-19. The CDR3 runs from the conserved cysteine through the conserved F or W.

j_gene | v_gene | CDR3aa
TRBJ1-1 | TRBV6-5 | CASSPLGRTEAFF
TRBJ2-3 | TRBV5-1 | CASRAGKGVGVTDTQYF
TRBJ2-2 | TRBV7-6 | CASSSRQGGTGELFF
TRBJ1-1 | TRBV10-3 | CAISPKTGQNTEAFF
TRBJ2-1 | TRBV19 | CASSYDSGIYNEQFF
TRBJ1-1 | TRBV7-3 | CASSLSGSLNTEAFF
TRBJ1-1 | TRBV5-6 | CASSLRTGVGTEAFF
TRBJ2-5 | TRBV5-4 | CASKLQQKETQYF
TRBJ1-2 | TRBV27 | CASSLRSTSLGYTF
TRBJ1-4 | TRBV6-1 | CASSENDGGWTNEKLFF
TRBJ2-7 | TRBV13 | CASSLGGQGSYEQYF
TRBJ1-2 | TRBV19 | CASSSYGYTF
TRBJ2-1 | TRBV5-1 | CASSRDSGGAGEQFF
TRBJ1-1 | TRBV6-5 | CASSLAGMNTEAFF
TRBJ1-1 | TRBV2 | CASSERGTEAFF
TRBJ2-7 | TRBV3-1/TRBV3-2 | CASSQDSLWGGEYRDEQYF
TRBJ2-1 | TRBV5-4 | CASSLTGGNEQFF
TRBJ1-5 | TRBV2 | CASAGSGNQPQHF
TRBJ2-1 | TRBV2 | CASRATPYNEQFF
TRBJ1-3 | TRBV19 | CASSARAGSGNTIYF
TRBJ1-1 | TRBV7-8 | CASSRLGGPRYTEAFF
TRBJ2-7 | TRBV14 | CASSRIAAGTSALSYEQYF
TRBJ1-5 | TRBV7-2 | CASSLDQGGGNQPQHF
TRBJ1-1 | TRBV10-3 | CAISKQKANTEAFF
TRBJ2-3 | TRBV29-1 | CSVTPRGKGTDTQYF
TRBJ2-3 | TRBV7-9 | CASSSEGLAATDTQYF
TRBJ1-2 | TRBV19 | CASSPSRGANYGYTF
TRBJ1-1 | TRBV7-8 | CASSREAANTEAFF
TRBJ1-1 | TRBV19 | CASSGDSLMNTEAFF
TRBJ2-3 | TRBV2 | CASSERARGDTQYF
TRBJ1-6 | TRBV10-3 | CAISEAPGTGRGSPLHF
TRBJ2-2 | TRBV2 | CASSGRRTLGNTGELFF
TRBJ2-1 | TRBV6-1 | CASSEEVAGLYNEQFF
TRBJ2-2 | TRBV7-2 | CASSLDGGSGELFF
TRBJ2-3 | TRBV28 | CASRASGSWTDTQYF
TRBJ2-2 | TRBV4-1 | CASSPAGAHTGELFF
TRBJ1-3 | TRBV5-6 | CASSGKTGGGNTIYF
TRBJ2-3 | TRBV27 | CASSLSGTAHTDTQYF
TRBJ2-6 | TRBV14 | CASSPDRAGANVLTF
TRBJ1-5 | TRBV15 | CATSLYRGQNQPQHF
TRBJ1-2 | TRBV5-4 | CASRPGRSGSYGYTF
TRBJ2-5 | TRBV5-5 | CASSFISSGGRGTQYF
TRBJ2-3 | TRBV6-1 | CASSDEPTDTQYF
TRBJ2-1 | TRBV6-6 | CASSPPSGRGAEGEQFF
TRBJ1-5 | TRBV23-1 | CASSQSLGQEPQHF
TRBJ1-1 | TRBV5-1 | CASSFRAGKNTEAFF
TRBJ2-1 | TRBV2 | CASSLGLAGEFAFF
TRBJ2-3 | TRBV19 | CASSPYRTGTITDTQYF
TRBJ2-2 | TRBV9 | CASSLRLAGGIGELFF
TRBJ1-6 | TRBV23-1 | CASSQYARGVATLHF
TRBJ2-2 | TRBV18 | CASSPPGGVINTGELFF
TRBJ2-3 | TRBV18 | CASSPPGLVTDTQYF
TRBJ1-1 | TRBV5-5 | CASSPFRDTEAFF
TRBJ2-5 | TRBV7-6 | CASSLIIPVQETQYF
TRBJ1-6 | TRBV7-3 | CASSLTGGDYNSPLHF